Listed here are 23 T cell receptor beta chains from one sample, sequenced in a study of blood T cell repertoires in COVID-19. TCRdb keeps only in-frame clones here, not all; method: immunoSEQ multiplex PCR. The sample records under 300,000 clones, more than 75% being singletons. The sample was peripheral blood. The receptors originated from a woman aged 40 to 50 who had recovered from COVID-19.

This chain uses TRBV29-1 with TRBJ1-1, with D unresolved. The CDR3 totals 13 residues. V was pared by 6 bases and J by 0 bases, with 11 bases between. Germline V lookup: CDR1 SQVTM, CDR2 ANQGSEA. CDR3 amino acids: CSVARLMNTEAFF. The CDR3 nucleotides are TGCAGCGTAGCGAGACTTATGAACACTGAAGCTTTCTTT.

The rearrangement uses TRBV29-1 and TRBJ2-3, with 7 positions matching TRBD1. CDR3 length equals 15 residues. Germline V CDR1 and CDR2: SQVTM, ANQGSEA. The ends lost 4 bases at V and 2 bases at J; junction bases unmatched: 9. The CDR3 is CSVAGRGGLTDTQYF. CDR3 nucleotide sequence: TGCAGCGTTGCGGGGCGAGGGGGCCTCACAGATACGCAGTATTTT.

The V gene is TRBV29-1, the J gene TRBJ2-7; D perhaps matches TRBD2 (6 bases). Per germline, CDR1 SQVTM and CDR2 ANQGSEA. This CDR3 has 13 residues. V was cut by 6 bases and J by 2 bases, with 14 bases left in between. The CDR3 region is CSVAERAPYEQYF. The CDR3 DNA reads TGCAGCGTGGCCGAGCGGGCCCCCTACGAGCAGTACTTC.

The chain uses TRBV7-2 and TRBJ2-5; TRBD2 aligns across 11 bases. CDR3 length: 18 residues. Per germline, CDR1 SGHTA and CDR2 FQGNSA. V dropped 0 bases and J dropped 1; count of bases not matched to a gene: 7. CDR3 nucleotide sequence: TGTGCCAGCAGCTTAGCGCGGGCTAGCGGGAGGCTCCAAGAGACCCAGTACTTC. It encodes CASSLARASGRLQETQYF. Full variable domain (remainder filled in from reference TRBV7-2 and TRBJ2-5): GAGVSQSPSNKVTEKGKDVELRCDPISGHTALYWYRQSLGQGLEFLIYFQGNSAPDKSGLPSDRFSAERTGGSVSTLTIQRTQQEDSAVYLCASSLARASGRLQETQYFGPGTRLLVL.

The V call is TRBV24-1, the J call TRBJ2-1; maybe TRBD1 (8 bases). This CDR3 region has 14 residues. Germline V gives CDR1 KGHDR, CDR2 SFDVKD. Deletions cut 4 bases from V and 8 bases from J, with 14 bases between. CDR3 DNA sequence: TGTGCCACCAGTGACCAGGGGGCGGGGGATGAGCAGTTCTTC. Its translation is CATSDQGAGDEQFF.

V usage is TRBV12-3 or TRBV12-4 and J usage is TRBJ2-3; unclear D gene. The CDR3 has 13 residues. Trimming took off 7 bases at V and 0 bases at J, with 8 bases between the two ends. CDR3 sequence (DNA): TGTGCCAGCAACCCCAGTAGCACAGATACGCAGTATTTT. Encoded protein: CASNPSSTDTQYF.

The rearrangement uses TRBV6-2 or TRBV6-3 and TRBJ2-7, with D tentatively TRBD2 (7 bases). CDR1 MNHEY and CDR2 SVGEGT come from the germline V gene. The CDR3 is 16 residues long. V lost 6 bases, J lost 7 bases, and 25 bases lay in between. The CDR3 region has the DNA TGTGCCAGCAGCACTACGCAGACAGGCCCGGGGGGTGAGCAGTACGTC. This codes for CASSTTQTGPGGEQYV.

The genes are TRBV30 and TRBJ2-7; possible D gene TRBD1, 6 bases. The germline gives CDR1 GTSNPN, CDR2 SVGIG (reference sequence). This CDR3 region has 14 residues. Trimming pared 2 bases from V and 0 bases from J, leaving 11 bases between. The CDR3 here is CAWSPGTHSYEQYF. The DNA of the CDR3 is TGTGCCTGGAGTCCCGGGACACACTCCTACGAGCAGTACTTC.

Only one count was recorded for this clone. V and J are TRBV27 and TRBJ2-1; 16 nucleotides match TRBD2. The CDR3 is 18 amino acids. Losses at the gene ends were 6 bases for V and 2 bases for J; bases not matched to a gene: 7. Germline assignment: CDR1 MNHEY and CDR2 SMNVEV (reference sequence). The CDR3 region has the DNA TGTGCCAGCAGGGTGGGGACTAGCGGGAGGGTCACCTACAATGAGCAGTTCTTC. It yields the protein CASRVGTSGRVTYNEQFF.

The J gene is TRBJ2-2, the V gene TRBV11-3, with a tentative D call TRBD2 (6 bases). The CDR3 length is 15 residues. Per germline, CDR1 SGHNT and CDR2 YENEEA. Trimming shortened V by 8 bases and J by 5 bases, and 18 bases separated the two germline ends. The CDR3, as DNA: TGTGCCAGCTCCCAAGGTAGCGGACGGACCGGGGAGCTGTTTTTT. It encodes CASSQGSGRTGELFF.

This clone was seen a handful of times. The chain has TRBV6-6 and TRBJ1-6; 7 bases line up with TRBD1. Trimming removed 6 bases from V and 7 bases from J; junction bases left unmatched: 9. The CDR3 is 15 residues long. Per germline, CDR1 MNHNY and CDR2 SVGAGI (reference sequence). CDR3 amino acids: CASRPPRQGNSPLHF. CDR3 DNA: TGTGCCAGCAGACCCCCAAGACAGGGCAATTCACCCCTCCACTTT.

The V gene is TRBV10-3, the J gene TRBJ2-7; 8 positions match TRBD1. Losses at the gene ends were 4 bases for V and 3 bases for J; bases not matched to a gene: 8. CDR1 and CDR2 from the germline V gene are ENHRY and SYGVKD. This CDR3 contains 15 residues. CDR3 in DNA: TGTGCCATCAGTGGGGACAGGCTAAGTCGCTACGAGCAGTACTTC. The encoded protein is CAISGDRLSRYEQYF.

CDR3 protein: CASSYSGTSGFGEQYV. The CDR3 DNA reads TGTGCCAGCAGTTACTCGGGGACTAGCGGGTTCGGCGAGCAGTACGTC. The chain combines TRBV6-6 with TRBJ2-7; 12 nucleotides match TRBD2. V gave up 0 bases and J gave up 6 bases; unmatched junction bases: 6. The germline CDR1 and CDR2 sequences are MNHNY and SVGAGI (reference sequence). The CDR3 has 16 residues.

The gene calls are TRBV2 and TRBJ2-1; TRBD2 aligns across 10 bases. The V segment lost 9 bases and the J segment 6 bases; nucleotides outside the gene matches: 5. The CDR3 has 13 residues. The germline V gene encodes CDR1 SNHLY and CDR2 FYNNEI. DNA for the CDR3: TGTGCCAGACGCGCTAGCGGGGGCAATGAGCAGTTCTTC. This gives the protein CARRASGGNEQFF.

The J gene is TRBJ1-1, the V gene TRBV20-1; tentative D call: TRBD1 (5 bases). This CDR3 has 11 amino acids. Germline loops: CDR1 DFQATT, CDR2 SNEGSKA (reference sequence). V was pared by 6 bases and J by 5 bases, with 10 bases between. Here the CDR3 reads CSAARGTEAFF. CDR3 nucleotide sequence: TGCAGTGCCGCCCGGGGGACTGAAGCTTTCTTT.

This clone appeared a single time. The chain couples TRBV19 to TRBJ1-2; tentative D call: TRBD1 (5 bases). The V and J ends lost 1 base and 4 bases respectively, with 7 bases between them. Germline V CDR1 and CDR2: LNHDA, SQIVND (reference sequence). CDR3 size: 13 residues. The DNA for the CDR3 is TGTGCCAGTAGTATAGGCAGGGCCTATGGCTACACCTTC. Translation gives CASSIGRAYGYTF.

This chain connects TRBV4-3 to TRBJ2-2, with a weak D call TRBD2 (6 bases). Trimming cost V 1 base and J 5 bases, with 14 bases left between them. In germline, CDR1 is LGHNA, CDR2 YSLEER. The CDR3 loop spans 16 amino acids. The CDR3 here is CASSQAAGLGTGELFF. In nucleotides, the CDR3 is TGCGCCAGCAGCCAAGCCGCGGGGCTGGGGACCGGGGAGCTGTTTTTT.

Notes on this clone: Germline and junction disagree at one end, which may indicate a read error. CDR3 nucleotides: TGTGCTAGCAGCTTGGGTCGACTAGTTTCCAGGGAGACCCAGTACTTC. Translated: CASSLGRLVSRETQYF. This sequence joins TRBV7-7 and TRBJ2-5; D perhaps matches TRBD2 (6 bases). The CDR3 runs 16 residues. The germline CDR1 and CDR2 sequences are SSHAT and FNYEAQ (reference sequence). Looking up the rest from reference TRBV7-7 and TRBJ2-5 gives the full variable domain: GAGVSQSPRYKVTKRGQDVTLRCDPISSHATLYWYQQALGQGPEFLTYFNYEAQPDKSGLPSDRFSAERPEGSISTLTIQRTEQRDSAMYRCASSLGRLVSRETQYFGPGTRLLVL.

The chain couples TRBV27 to TRBJ2-1, with a possible D match to TRBD2 (5 bases). CDR1 and CDR2 from the germline V gene are MNHEY and SMNVEV (reference sequence). This CDR3 contains 16 residues. Trimming stripped 8 bases from V and 7 bases from J, with 24 bases between. The CDR3 loop is CASVRVSTVEVNEQFF. For the CDR3, the DNA is TGTGCCAGCGTTAGGGTATCCACAGTGGAGGTAAATGAGCAGTTCTTC.

The V call is TRBV5-5, the J call TRBJ2-7; 8 bases match TRBD1. The germline V gene has CDR1 SGHKS and CDR2 YYEKEE (reference sequence). The CDR3 length is 12 residues. Trimming removed 4 bases from V and 6 bases from J; junction bases left unmatched: 3. The CDR3 coding sequence is TGTGCCAGCAGCCCGGACAGGGCCGAGCAGTACGTC. The encoded protein is CASSPDRAEQYV.

The V gene is TRBV7-2, the J gene TRBJ1-4, with TRBD1 as a possible D gene (6 bases). The CDR3 spans 16 residues. Looked up from germline, CDR1 is SGHTA and CDR2 is FQGNSA. The V and J ends lost 8 bases and 5 bases respectively, with 21 bases between them. The CDR3 loop reads CASRRRSGALNEKLFF. In nucleotides, the CDR3 is TGTGCCAGCCGGAGGAGATCAGGGGCCCTGAATGAAAAACTGTTTTTT.

The V and J genes are TRBV19 and TRBJ1-2; 10 bases fit TRBD1. The V and J ends lost 4 bases and 2 bases, in that order; junction bases with no gene match: 10. The length of the CDR3 is 17 residues. Germline CDR1 is LNHDA and CDR2 is SQIVND (reference sequence). Here the CDR3 DNA reads TGTGCCAGTAGTACGCCGGGACAGGGGTCGGGGAACTATGGCTACACCTTC. Residues: CASSTPGQGSGNYGYTF.

The rearrangement joins TRBV6-5 to TRBJ2-7; 8 nucleotides align to TRBD2. From germline, CDR1 is MNHEY and CDR2 SVGAGI. CDR3 size: 14 residues. V lost 7 bases, J lost 1 base, and 6 bases stayed unmatched. DNA of the CDR3: TGTGCCAGCACCCCGGGGGGGGCGTCCTACGAGCAGTACTTC. Translating gives CASTPGGASYEQYF.